Each of the 16 T cell receptor beta chains below was sequenced from the same sample in a study of shared clonotypes between healthy human individuals. CD8 cells classed as naive were CD45RO-negative and positively selected for CCR7, excluding terminally differentiated effector memory CD45RA+ cells. Only in-frame clones appear in the TCRdb table, and some are missing; sequencing was by immunoSEQ multiplex PCR. Of about 2.2 million clones listed, roughly 91% are singletons. The sequenced sample was naive CD8+ T cells from PBMCs. The receptors come from a man in his late teens or twenties in good health. Some clones in this sample may be carry-over from other donors' samples.

The V and J genes are TRBV5-6 and TRBJ2-1, with 11 positions matching TRBD2. Germline V CDR1 and CDR2: SGHDT, YYEEEE. The CDR3 is made up of 19 amino acids. With 3 bases clipped from V and 3 bases from J, the junction kept 14 bases outside the gene matches. Here the CDR3 reads CASSWGLGTSGPHYNEQFF. The CDR3 bases are TGTGCCAGCAGCTGGGGCCTTGGGACTAGCGGCCCGCACTACAATGAGCAGTTCTTC. The full variable domain, completed using reference TRBV5-6 and TRBJ2-1, is DAGVTQSPTHLIKTRGQQVTLRCSPKSGHDTVSWYQQALGQGPQFIFQYYEEEERQRGNFPDRFSGHQFPNYSSELNVNALLLGDSALYLCASSWGLGTSGPHYNEQFFGPGTRLTVL.

This chain connects TRBV19 to TRBJ2-2; TRBD1 is a possible D gene (5 bases). Trimming shortened V by 2 bases and J by 3 bases, and 13 bases separated the two germline ends. The CDR3 sequence is 16 residues long. Germline V gene sequence: CDR1 LNHDA, CDR2 SQIVND (reference sequence). CDR3 protein: CASSINTDSYTGELFF. The CDR3 bases are TGTGCCAGTAGTATAAACACAGACAGCTACACCGGGGAGCTGTTTTTT.

This chain uses TRBV7-9 with TRBJ1-2; D not certain. The ends were cut back, 2 bases at V and 8 bases at J, with 15 bases in the middle. Germline-derived CDR1 and CDR2 are SEHNR and FQNEAQ (reference sequence). The CDR3 has 14 amino acids. DNA of the CDR3: TGTGCCAGCAGCTTAATTGTGGGAAGTTGGGGCTACACCTTC. Translated: CASSLIVGSWGYTF.

The V gene is TRBV7-9, the J gene TRBJ2-2; D call uncertain. The CDR3 spans 14 residues. Trimming stripped 11 bases from V and 7 bases from J, with 20 bases between. CDR1 is SEHNR, CDR2 FQNEAQ, per germline (reference sequence). The chain's CDR3 is CAFLPERLGGELFF. The CDR3 DNA reads as TGTGCCTTTCTTCCGGAGCGATTGGGCGGGGAGCTGTTTTTT.

The gene calls are TRBV6-6 and TRBJ2-3, with D perhaps assigned TRBD1 or TRBD2 (5 bases each). The V gene's germline CDR1 is MNHNY and CDR2 SVGAGI (reference sequence). The V end was cut by 7 bases, the J end by 4 bases, with 21 bases between. The CDR3 consists of 16 residues. CDR3 DNA sequence: TGTGCCAGCACCTTCGATTGGCGACGGGGCGCAGATACGCAGTATTTT. This encodes CASTFDWRRGADTQYF.

Of note for this clone: Other DNA sequences in the same sample also yield this CDR3. J is TRBJ2-1 and V is TRBV6-5; a possible D gene is TRBD1 (6 bases). Trimming removed 0 bases from V and 3 bases from J, with 9 bases in between. The germline V gene encodes CDR1 MNHEY and CDR2 SVGAGI. This CDR3 contains 15 residues. DNA for the CDR3: TGTGCCAGCAGTTACTCGGCAGGGGTCTACAATGAGCAGTTCTTC. Its translation is CASSYSAGVYNEQFF.

The chain has TRBV30 and TRBJ2-7, with 9 bases aligning to TRBD2. Germline CDR1 GTSNPN, CDR2 SVGIG (reference sequence). This CDR3 spans 15 amino acids. Trimming cost V 4 bases and J 3 bases; bases outside gene matches: 10. CDR3 DNA: TGTGCCTGGAAAGAGACTAGCGGAACGCTCTACGAGCAGTACTTC. Protein: CAWKETSGTLYEQYF.

V gene TRBV5-6 combines with J gene TRBJ1-5; tentative D call: TRBD1 (6 bases). The CDR3 is 14 residues long. CDR1 and CDR2 (germline): SGHDT, YYEEEE. Trimming removed 7 bases at V and 2 bases at J, with 13 bases between. As DNA, the CDR3 is TGTGCCAGCCCTCCAGGGGCGGGCAATCAGCCCCAGCATTTT. It encodes CASPPGAGNQPQHF.

The V call is TRBV2, the J call TRBJ2-1; unclear D gene. This CDR3 contains 12 residues. The germline V gene encodes CDR1 SNHLY and CDR2 FYNNEI. The ends were cut back, 2 bases at V and 9 bases at J, with 8 bases in the middle. In nucleotides, the CDR3 is TGTGCCAGCAGTGAAACAGTTCCTGAGCAGTTCTTC. It translates to CASSETVPEQFF.

The chain couples TRBV11-2 to TRBJ2-7; D possibly corresponds to TRBD2 (6 bases). The CDR3 length is 15 residues. The V and J ends lost 5 bases and 4 bases respectively, with 18 bases between them. Germline values: CDR1 SGHAT, CDR2 FQNNGV. The CDR3 region has the DNA TGTGCCAGCAGCGTTGGGACGGGGGTTTGGTACGAGCAGTACTTC. Translation: CASSVGTGVWYEQYF.

The chain carries TRBV18 and TRBJ1-1; 9 nucleotides match TRBD1. CDR1 KGHSH and CDR2 LQKENI come from the germline V gene. After removal of 2 bases from V and 4 bases from J, the junction contained 11 bases not matched to a gene. The CDR3 loop spans 17 amino acids. The CDR3 nucleotides read TGTGCCAGCTCACCAGGCTTTGGGGGACAGGGCCCCACTGAAGCTTTCTTT. It yields the protein CASSPGFGGQGPTEAFF.

V is TRBV27 and J is TRBJ1-5; 7 bases agree with TRBD1. The CDR3 loop spans 15 amino acids. V lost 6 bases, J lost 0 bases, and 5 bases stayed unmatched. Germline CDR1 is MNHEY and CDR2 is SMNVEV (reference sequence). DNA for the CDR3: TGTGCCAGCAGCGAGGGGGCCCATAGCAATCAGCCCCAGCATTTT. It codes for CASSEGAHSNQPQHF.

The V gene is TRBV5-5, the J gene TRBJ1-1; D gene ambiguous. CDR3 length: 15 amino acids. The germline V gene has CDR1 SGHKS and CDR2 YYEKEE (reference sequence). Trimming removed 2 bases at V and 3 bases at J, with 14 bases between. As DNA, the CDR3 is TGTGCCAGCAGCTTCGCGGCCTCCTCACACACTGAAGCTTTCTTT. Translated, it gives CASSFAASSHTEAFF.

The J gene is TRBJ2-2, the V gene TRBV27; 13 positions agree with TRBD2. Losses at the gene ends were 1 base for V and 3 bases for J; bases not matched to a gene: 5. The CDR3 length is 18 residues. Germline CDR1 MNHEY, CDR2 SMNVEV (reference sequence). The CDR3 reads CASSLLLAGGPHTGELFF. The CDR3, as DNA: TGTGCCAGCAGTTTATTACTAGCGGGAGGGCCGCACACCGGGGAGCTGTTTTTT.

The rearrangement uses TRBV5-6 and TRBJ2-7, with TRBD1 identical over 8 bases. CDR1 and CDR2 (germline): SGHDT, YYEEEE. Trimming cost V 4 bases and J 2 bases; bases outside gene matches: 8. CDR3 length: 15 residues. This CDR3 reads CASSGPGTGTYEQYF. As DNA, the CDR3 is TGTGCCAGCAGCGGACCCGGGACAGGAACCTACGAGCAGTACTTC.

The V gene is TRBV7-8, the J gene TRBJ2-1; D remains unclear. V gave up 5 bases and J gave up 5 bases, with 7 bases separating them. The germline V gene encodes CDR1 SGHVS and CDR2 FQNEAQ. The CDR3 is 12 residues long. CDR3 in DNA: TGTGCCAGCAGCCCGATGAACAATGAGCAGTTCTTC. As protein: CASSPMNNEQFF.